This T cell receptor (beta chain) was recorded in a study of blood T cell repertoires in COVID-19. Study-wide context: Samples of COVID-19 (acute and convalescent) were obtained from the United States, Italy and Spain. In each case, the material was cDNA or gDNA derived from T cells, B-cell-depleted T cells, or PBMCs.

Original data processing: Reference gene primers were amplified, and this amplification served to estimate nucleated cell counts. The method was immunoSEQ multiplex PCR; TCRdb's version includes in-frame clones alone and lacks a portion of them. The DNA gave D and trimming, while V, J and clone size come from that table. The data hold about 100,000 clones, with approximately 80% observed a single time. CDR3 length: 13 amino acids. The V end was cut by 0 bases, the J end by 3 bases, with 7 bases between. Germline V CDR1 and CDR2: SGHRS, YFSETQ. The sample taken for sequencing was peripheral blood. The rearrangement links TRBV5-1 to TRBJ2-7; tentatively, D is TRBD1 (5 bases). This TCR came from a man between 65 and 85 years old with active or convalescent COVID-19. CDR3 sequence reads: CASSLDRSYEQYF. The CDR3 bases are TGCGCCAGCAGCTTGGACAGGAGCTACGAGCAGTACTTC. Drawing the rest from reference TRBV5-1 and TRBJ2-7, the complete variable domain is KAGVTQTPRYLIKTRGQQVTLSCSPISGHRSVSWYQQTPGQGLQFLFEYFSETQRNKGNFPGRFSGRQFSNSRSEMNVSTLELGDSALYLCASSLDRSYEQYFGPGTRLTVT.